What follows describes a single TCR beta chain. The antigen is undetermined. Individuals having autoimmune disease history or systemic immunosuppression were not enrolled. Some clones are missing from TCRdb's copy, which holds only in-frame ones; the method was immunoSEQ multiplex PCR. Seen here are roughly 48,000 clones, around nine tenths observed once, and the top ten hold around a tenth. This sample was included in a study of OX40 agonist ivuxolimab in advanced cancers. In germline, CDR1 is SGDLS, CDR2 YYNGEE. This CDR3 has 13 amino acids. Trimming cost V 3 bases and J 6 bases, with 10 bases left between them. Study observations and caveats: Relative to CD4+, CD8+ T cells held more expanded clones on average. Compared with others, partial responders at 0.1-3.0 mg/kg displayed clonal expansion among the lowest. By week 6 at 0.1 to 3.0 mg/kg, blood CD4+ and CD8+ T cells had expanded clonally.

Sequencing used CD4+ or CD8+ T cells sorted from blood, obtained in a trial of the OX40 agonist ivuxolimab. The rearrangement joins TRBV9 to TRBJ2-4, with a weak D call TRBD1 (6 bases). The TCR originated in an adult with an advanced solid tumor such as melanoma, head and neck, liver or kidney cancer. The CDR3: CASSAGTINIQYF. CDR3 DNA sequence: TGTGCCAGCAGCGCCGGGACAATAAACATTCAGTACTTC. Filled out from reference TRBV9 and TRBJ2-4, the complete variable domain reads DSGVTQTPKHLITATGQRVTLRCSPRSGDLSVYWYQQSLDQGLQFLIQYYNGEERAKGNILERFSAQQFPDLHSELNLSSLELGDSALYFCASSAGTINIQYFGAGTRLSVL.